Listed below are T cell receptor beta chains from one sample, sequenced in a study of T cells in Graves' hyperthyroidism and ophthalmopathy. Via MiXCR, TCRdb re-called the multiplex PCR reads, giving one row per CDR3 protein. The sample lists about 380,000 distinct CDR3 sequences, approximately 17% occurring once. The sequenced material came from blood. These receptors were taken from a young man with Graves' ophthalmopathy. Both conserved end residues are part of each CDR3. The order of the fields is J gene, V gene, clone size, D gene, CDR3 DNA, CDR3 protein. A D gene is named only where the DNA matches it firmly. Only some rows state a clone size, as once, few, many or a class for expanded clones.

J: TRBJ1-5; V: TRBV6-5; size: many; D: NA; DNA: TGTGCCAGCAGTTACTCGACCAGGGGACGATTTAGCAATCAGCCCCAGCATTTT; CDR3: CASSYSTRGRFSNQPQHF
J: TRBJ1-6; V: TRBV20-1; size: few; D: TRBD1; DNA: TGCAGTGCTAGCGGACAGGGATCGAATTCACCCCTCCACTTT; CDR3: CSASGQGSNSPLHF
J: TRBJ1-1; V: TRBV6-1; size: few; D: NA; DNA: TGTGCCAGCACCAACCCCTGGGATACTGAAGCTTTCTTT; CDR3: CASTNPWDTEAFF
J: TRBJ1-2; V: TRBV6-1; size: NA; D: TRBD1; DNA: TGTGCCAGCAGTGAGCGGACAGGGAATTCTTGGGATGGCTACACCTTC; CDR3: CASSERTGNSWDGYTF
J: TRBJ1-2; V: TRBV18; size: many; D: NA; DNA: TGTGCCAGCTCACCTGACGGCCCCTATGGCTACACCTTC; CDR3: CASSPDGPYGYTF
J: TRBJ1-2; V: TRBV7-3; size: NA; D: NA; DNA: TGTGCCAGCAGCTTAGACGCGTCTAACTATGGCTACACCTTC; CDR3: CASSLDASNYGYTF
J: TRBJ2-1; V: TRBV20-1; size: many; D: TRBD2; DNA: TGCAGTGCTAGAGGAGGGCTAGCGGGGAACTACAATGAGCAGTTCTTC; CDR3: CSARGGLAGNYNEQFF
J: TRBJ1-6; V: TRBV12-3/TRBV12-4; size: many; D: NA; DNA: TGTGCCAGCAGTTATTCCGGGACGGGGAATTCACCCCTCCACTTT; CDR3: CASSYSGTGNSPLHF
J: TRBJ2-7; V: TRBV7-9; size: NA; D: TRBD1; DNA: TGTGCCAGCAGCTTTTCGACAGGGGCCTACGAGCAGTACTTC; CDR3: CASSFSTGAYEQYF
J: TRBJ1-2; V: TRBV13; size: few; D: NA; DNA: TGTGCCAGCAGCTTAGCCGGGGGAGGGCTGAGCAACTATGGCTACACCTTC; CDR3: CASSLAGGGLSNYGYTF
J: TRBJ1-2; V: TRBV4-1; size: NA; D: TRBD1; DNA: TGCGCCAGCAGCCCATGGGACAGCGGAAACTATGGCTACACCTTC; CDR3: CASSPWDSGNYGYTF
J: TRBJ2-5; V: TRBV11-2; size: many; D: TRBD2; DNA: TGTGCCAGCAGGCACCCCGGGAGGGCACGGGAGACCCAGTACTTC; CDR3: CASRHPGRARETQYF
J: TRBJ1-2; V: TRBV20-1; size: NA; D: NA; DNA: TGCAGTGCCCCGTGGCCTCCTAACTATGGCTACACCTTC; CDR3: CSAPWPPNYGYTF
J: TRBJ2-5; V: TRBV12-3/TRBV12-4; size: few; D: NA; DNA: TGTGCCAGCAGTCCGCCCGGGGCACTACTCCTGGAGACCCAGTGCTTC; CDR3: CASSPPGALLLETQCF
J: TRBJ2-7; V: TRBV10-3; size: few; D: NA; DNA: TGTGCCATCAGTGAATTGAATATCGGCGACCAGCAGTACTTC; CDR3: CAISELNIGDQQYF